The source of this TCR beta chain is a study of Ad26.COV2.S vaccination and SARS-CoV-2 variants. Background on the study: Vaccine-arm donor from the placebo-controlled COV1001 Ad26.COV2.S trial. Intramuscular Ad26.COV2.S doses were given once or twice, 56 days apart.

The repertoire was sequenced with immunoSEQ multiplex PCR; TCRdb's copy has only in-frame clones and lacks some. The sample lists a few hundred thousand clones, 87% occurring once. The treatment was: about 20 received Ad26.COV2.S at low or high dose, single or two shots; several received placebo; per-sample allocation not given. After the first vaccine or placebo injection, samples were drawn on day 63. Vaccination employed an Ad26 vector expressing the Wuhan-strain SARS-CoV-2 spike. Note on this clone: Its target is unknown.

The CDR3 totals 18 residues. Germline V gene sequence: CDR1 MGHRA, CDR2 YSYEKL. The V and J ends lost 2 bases and 1 base respectively, with 17 bases between them. Study-level results: It is possible that the TCR breadth and depth analyses underestimated the total T cell responses.

The rearrangement uses TRBV4-1 and TRBJ2-2; D assignment may be TRBD1 or TRBD2 (5 bases each). The TCR was taken from a person aged 18-60 years who received the Ad26.COV2.S COVID-19 vaccine or a placebo. Here the sequenced sample was peripheral blood, taken in a trial of Ad26.COV2.S vaccine versus placebo. CDR3 nucleotides: TGCGCCAGCAGCCAAAGAGGGGTAGGGATGGGGAACACCGGGGAGCTGTTTTTT. The encoded protein is CASSQRGVGMGNTGELFF.